The T cell receptor (beta chain) under discussion was sequenced for a study of T cells in Graves' hyperthyroidism and ophthalmopathy. Clinical symptoms, serum thyroxine and TRAb, thyroid ultrasound and orbital computed tomography were used for the diagnoses. This clonotype was detected ten times or more. Authors of the study amplified TCR beta CDR3 regions from RNA transcripts. An initial round of RT-PCR targeting the TCR CDR3 relied on the HTBI primer set. TCRdb redid the calling of the multiplex PCR reads with MiXCR, one entry per CDR3 protein. The sample lists fewer than 250,000 distinct CDR3 sequences; about 25% were seen once. Germline V lookup: CDR1 LNHDA, CDR2 SQIVND (reference sequence). The V and J ends lost 3 bases and 0 bases respectively, with 5 bases between them. This CDR3 comprises 13 residues.

The sequence was collected from a woman aged 40 to 50 with Graves' ophthalmopathy. The chain recombines TRBV19 with TRBJ1-1; D gene unclear. The sample was blood. The CDR3 loop reads CASSISVNTEAFF. In DNA form, the CDR3 reads TGTGCCAGTAGTATCTCGGTGAACACTGAAGCTTTCTTT.